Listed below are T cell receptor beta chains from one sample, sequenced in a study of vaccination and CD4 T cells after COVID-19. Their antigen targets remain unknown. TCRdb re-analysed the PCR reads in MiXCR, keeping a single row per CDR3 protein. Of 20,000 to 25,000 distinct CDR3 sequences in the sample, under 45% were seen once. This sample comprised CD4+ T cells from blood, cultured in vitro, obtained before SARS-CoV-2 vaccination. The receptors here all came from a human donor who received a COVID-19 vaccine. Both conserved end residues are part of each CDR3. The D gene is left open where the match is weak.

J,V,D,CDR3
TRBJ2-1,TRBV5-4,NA,CASSLLGRLGYNEQFF
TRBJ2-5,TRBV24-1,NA,CATSEGGRETQYF
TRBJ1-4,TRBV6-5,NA,CASSYLGQTEKLFF
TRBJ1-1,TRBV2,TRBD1,CASRGQPTEAFF
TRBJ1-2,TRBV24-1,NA,CATSVGYGYTF
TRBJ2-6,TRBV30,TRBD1,CAWNPGTGGSGANVLTF
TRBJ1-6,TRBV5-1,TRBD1,CASSVRGISSYNSPLHF
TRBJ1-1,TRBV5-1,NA,CASSLEPGTEAFF
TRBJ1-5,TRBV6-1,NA,CASSEARGVVDQPQHF
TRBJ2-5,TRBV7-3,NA,CASSHRGRGIETQYF
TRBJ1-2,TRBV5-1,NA,CASSFNMFSKNYGYTF
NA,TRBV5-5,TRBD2,CASSRTSGGALGETQYF
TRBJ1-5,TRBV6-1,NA,CASSEYPGQGNQPQHF
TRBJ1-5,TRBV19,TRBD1,CASSVTGQGNQPQHF
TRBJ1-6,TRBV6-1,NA,CASSERQNNSPLHF
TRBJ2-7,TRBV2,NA,CASKGLGNSYEQYF
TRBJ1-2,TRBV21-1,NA,CASSKGGRGKVRGGYTF
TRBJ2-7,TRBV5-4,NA,CASSLGGSVSYEQYF
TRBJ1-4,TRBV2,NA,CASSVGSAPPEKLFF
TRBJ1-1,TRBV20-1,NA,CSASGHLNTEAFF
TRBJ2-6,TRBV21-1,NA,CASSKPPRDRTYMSSSGANVLTF
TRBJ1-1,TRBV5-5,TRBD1,CASTNTGVGNTEAFF
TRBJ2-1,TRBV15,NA,CATSRDRGYEQFF
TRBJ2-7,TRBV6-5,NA,CASSSRIPPIGEQYF
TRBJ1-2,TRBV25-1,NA,CASSDMGNYGYTF
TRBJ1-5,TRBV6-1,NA,CASSEAGGAEWGNQPQHF
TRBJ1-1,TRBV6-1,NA,CASSEGTVPLWSEAFF
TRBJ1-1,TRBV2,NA,CASSQRSDTEAFF
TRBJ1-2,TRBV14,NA,CASSQDMIGSGYTF
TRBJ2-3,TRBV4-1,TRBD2,CASSQGVTRGRTDTQYF
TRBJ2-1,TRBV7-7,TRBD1,CASSPGRGNEQFF
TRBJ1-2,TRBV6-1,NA,CASSEGSNRNYGYTF
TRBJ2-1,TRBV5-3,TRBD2,CATGSGGADEQFF
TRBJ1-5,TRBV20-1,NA,CSAHGGDQPQHF
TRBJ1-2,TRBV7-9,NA,CASRNRRDGYGYTF
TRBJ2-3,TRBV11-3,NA,CASSKGTDTQYF
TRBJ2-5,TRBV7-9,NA,CASSLGIGTQEEETQYF
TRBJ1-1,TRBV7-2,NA,CASRARGGALNTEAFF
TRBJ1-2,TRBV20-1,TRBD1,CSASRTGENYGYTF
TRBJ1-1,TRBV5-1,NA,CASSSRGELNTEAFF
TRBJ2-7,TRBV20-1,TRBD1,CSARLSSGGTTREQYF
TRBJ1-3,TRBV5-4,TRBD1,CASSLGQGTGNTIYF
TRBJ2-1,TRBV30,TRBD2,CAWSAGLAGGPAYNEQFF
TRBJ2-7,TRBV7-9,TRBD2,CAWTSRVFQRGEAYEQYF
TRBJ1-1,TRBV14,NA,CASSRGFHTEAFF
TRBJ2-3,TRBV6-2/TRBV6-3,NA,CASSYVGGTDTQYF
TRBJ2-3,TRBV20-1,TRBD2,CSATSGGAVPSTDTQYF